This entry concerns a single T cell receptor beta chain. This sample was taken from a study of control samples from healthy donors and cancer patients. The protocol was immunoSEQ multiplex PCR, while the TCRdb copy is restricted to in-frame clones and leaves out a portion. The sample consists of approximately 52,000 clones, around 96% of them appearing once. Germline V CDR1 and CDR2: GTSNPN, SVGIG (reference sequence). The CDR3 has 14 amino acids. V was shortened by 5 bases and J by 3 bases, with 16 bases between the two germline ends. The sequence came from a woman between 18 and 29 years old in good health. Sequencing was done on a sample of blood. The V and J genes are TRBV30 and TRBJ1-2; D is unclear. The CDR3 is CAWAGGRRDYGYTF. The CDR3 region has the DNA TGTGCCTGGGCTGGTGGGAGGAGGGACTATGGCTACACCTTC.